Sequencing of this T cell receptor beta chain was carried out in a study of T cell changes during pregnancy in multiple sclerosis. Repertoires were generated with immunoSEQ multiplex PCR, while TCRdb's copy carries only in-frame clones and drops some. Here the sample spans 99,000 or so clones, roughly 92% being singletons. This clonotype was sampled from a female donor with multiple sclerosis, enrolled in a pregnancy study. The sequences come from peripheral blood, collected after pregnancy.

In nucleotides, the CDR3 is TGTGCCAGTAGTATTGCGGGGGTGTCCCACGAGCAGTACTTC. This encodes CASSIAGVSHEQYF. The chain couples TRBV19 to TRBJ2-7; 7 bases align to TRBD2. The germline V gene has CDR1 LNHDA and CDR2 SQIVND (reference sequence). After removal of 3 bases from V and 5 bases from J, the junction contained 7 bases not matched to a gene. This CDR3 spans 14 amino acids.